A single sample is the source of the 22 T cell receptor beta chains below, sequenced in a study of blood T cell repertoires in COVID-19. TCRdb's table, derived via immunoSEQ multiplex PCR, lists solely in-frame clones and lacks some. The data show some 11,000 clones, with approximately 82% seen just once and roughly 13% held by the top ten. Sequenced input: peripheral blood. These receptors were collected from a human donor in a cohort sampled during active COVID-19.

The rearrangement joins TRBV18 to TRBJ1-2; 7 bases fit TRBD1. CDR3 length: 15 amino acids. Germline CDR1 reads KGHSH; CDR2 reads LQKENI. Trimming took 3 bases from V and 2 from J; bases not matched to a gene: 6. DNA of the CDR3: TGTGCCAGCTCACCGCAAGAGGGGGCAAACTATGGCTACACCTTC. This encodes CASSPQEGANYGYTF.

The CDR3 sequence: CASSFSPRLTGNTDTQYF. As DNA, the CDR3 is TGTGCCAGCAGTTTTAGCCCCCGTCTAACAGGAAACACAGATACGCAGTATTTT. This chain links TRBV28 with TRBJ2-3; tentatively, D is TRBD1 (5 bases). The CDR3 spans 18 residues. CDR1 and CDR2 from the germline V gene are MDHEN and SYDVKM. V was cut by 3 bases and J by 2 bases, with 21 bases left in between.

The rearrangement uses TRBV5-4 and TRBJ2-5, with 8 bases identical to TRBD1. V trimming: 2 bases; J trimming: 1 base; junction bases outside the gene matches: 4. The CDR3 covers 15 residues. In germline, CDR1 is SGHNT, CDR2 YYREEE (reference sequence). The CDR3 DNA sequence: TGTGCCAGCAGCTTCGACAGGGGAGGCCAAGAGACCCAGTACTTC. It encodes CASSFDRGGQETQYF.

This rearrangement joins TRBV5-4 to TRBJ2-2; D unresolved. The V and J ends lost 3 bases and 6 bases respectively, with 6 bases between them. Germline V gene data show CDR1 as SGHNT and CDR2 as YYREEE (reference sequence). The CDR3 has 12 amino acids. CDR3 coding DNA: TGTGCCAGCAGCTCTTCCCCCGGGGAGCTGTTTTTT. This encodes CASSSSPGELFF.

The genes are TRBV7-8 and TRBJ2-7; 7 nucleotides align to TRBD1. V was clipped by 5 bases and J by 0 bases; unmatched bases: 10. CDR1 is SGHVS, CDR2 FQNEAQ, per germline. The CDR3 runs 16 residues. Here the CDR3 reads CASSGPLRDSSYEQYF. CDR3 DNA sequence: TGTGCCAGCAGCGGCCCTCTCCGGGACAGCTCCTACGAGCAGTACTTC.

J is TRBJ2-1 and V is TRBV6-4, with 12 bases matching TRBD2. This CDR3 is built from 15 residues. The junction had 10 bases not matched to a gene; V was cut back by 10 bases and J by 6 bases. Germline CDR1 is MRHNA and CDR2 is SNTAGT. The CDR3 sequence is CANNKPSGRANEQFF. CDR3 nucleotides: TGTGCCAACAACAAGCCTAGCGGGAGGGCCAATGAGCAGTTCTTC.

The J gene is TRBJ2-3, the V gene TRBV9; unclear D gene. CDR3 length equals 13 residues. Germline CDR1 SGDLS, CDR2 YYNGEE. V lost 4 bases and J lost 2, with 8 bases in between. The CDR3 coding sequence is TGTGCCAGCAGCTTCCCACTCACAGATACGCAGTATTTT. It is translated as CASSFPLTDTQYF. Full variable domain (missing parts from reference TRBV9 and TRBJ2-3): DSGVTQTPKHLITATGQRVTLRCSPRSGDLSVYWYQQSLDQGLQFLIQYYNGEERAKGNILERFSAQQFPDLHSELNLSSLELGDSALYFCASSFPLTDTQYFGPGTRLTVL.

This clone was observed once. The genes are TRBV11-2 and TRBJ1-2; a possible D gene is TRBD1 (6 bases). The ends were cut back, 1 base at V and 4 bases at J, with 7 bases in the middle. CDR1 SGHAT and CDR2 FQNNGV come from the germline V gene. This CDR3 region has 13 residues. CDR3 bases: TGTGCCAGCAGCTTAGCCAGGGGCTATGGCTACACCTTC. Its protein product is CASSLARGYGYTF.

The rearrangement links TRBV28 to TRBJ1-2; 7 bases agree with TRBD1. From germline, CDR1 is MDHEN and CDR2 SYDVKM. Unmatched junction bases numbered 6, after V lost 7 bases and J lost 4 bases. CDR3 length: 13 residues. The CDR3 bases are TGTGCCAGCAACTGGGGGACAGCCTATGGCTACACCTTC. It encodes CASNWGTAYGYTF.

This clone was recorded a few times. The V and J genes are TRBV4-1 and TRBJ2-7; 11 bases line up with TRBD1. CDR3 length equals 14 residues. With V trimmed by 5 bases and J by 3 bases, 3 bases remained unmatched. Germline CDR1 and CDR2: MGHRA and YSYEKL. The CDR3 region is CASSAGTGGYEQYF. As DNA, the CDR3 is TGCGCCAGCAGCGCCGGGACAGGGGGCTACGAGCAGTACTTC.

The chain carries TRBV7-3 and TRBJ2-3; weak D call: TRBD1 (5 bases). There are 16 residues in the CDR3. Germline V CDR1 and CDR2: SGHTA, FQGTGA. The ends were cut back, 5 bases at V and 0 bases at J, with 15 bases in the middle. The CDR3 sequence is CASSAGISSSTDTQYF. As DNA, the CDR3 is TGTGCCAGCAGCGCAGGGATATCTTCTAGCACAGATACGCAGTATTTT. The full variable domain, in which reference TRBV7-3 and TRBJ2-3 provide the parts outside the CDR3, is GAGVSQTPSNKVTEKGKYVELRCDPISGHTALYWYRQSLGQGPEFLIYFQGTGAADDSGLPNDRFFAVRPEGSVSTLKIQRTERGDSAVYLCASSAGISSSTDTQYFGPGTRLTVL.

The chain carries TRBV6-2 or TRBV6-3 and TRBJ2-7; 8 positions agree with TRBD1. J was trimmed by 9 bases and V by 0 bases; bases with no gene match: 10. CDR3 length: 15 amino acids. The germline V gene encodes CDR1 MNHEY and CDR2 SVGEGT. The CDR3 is CASSYSGQEVGRQYF. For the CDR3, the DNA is TGTGCCAGCAGTTACTCGGGACAGGAGGTAGGTCGGCAGTACTTC.

In nucleotides, the CDR3 is TGTGCCATTGGAACTAGCGGGAGTCCAGATACGCAGTATTTT. It yields the protein CAIGTSGSPDTQYF. This chain connects TRBV10-3 to TRBJ2-3; the match to TRBD2 covers 11 bases. The CDR3 runs to 14 residues. The germline V gene encodes CDR1 ENHRY and CDR2 SYGVKD. V dropped 9 bases and J dropped 4; count of bases not matched to a gene: 6.

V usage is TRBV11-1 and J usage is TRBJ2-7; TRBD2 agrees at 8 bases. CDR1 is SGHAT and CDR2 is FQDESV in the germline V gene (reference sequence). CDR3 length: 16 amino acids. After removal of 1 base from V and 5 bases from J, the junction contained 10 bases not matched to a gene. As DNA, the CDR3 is TGTGCCAGCAGCTTAGAGAGCGGGAGAATACACAACGAGCAGTACTTC. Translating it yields CASSLESGRIHNEQYF.

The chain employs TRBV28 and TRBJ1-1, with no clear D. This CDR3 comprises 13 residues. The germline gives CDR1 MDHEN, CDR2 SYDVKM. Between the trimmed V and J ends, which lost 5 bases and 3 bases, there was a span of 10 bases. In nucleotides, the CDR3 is TGTGCCAGCAGTGGCTGGGAGGACACTGAAGCTTTCTTT. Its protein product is CASSGWEDTEAFF.

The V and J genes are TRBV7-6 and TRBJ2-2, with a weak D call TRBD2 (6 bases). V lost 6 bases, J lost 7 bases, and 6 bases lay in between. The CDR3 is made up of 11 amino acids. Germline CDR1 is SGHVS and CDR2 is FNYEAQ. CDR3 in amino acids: CASRGGGELFF. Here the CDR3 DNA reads TGTGCCAGCAGGGGGGGCGGGGAGCTGTTTTTT.

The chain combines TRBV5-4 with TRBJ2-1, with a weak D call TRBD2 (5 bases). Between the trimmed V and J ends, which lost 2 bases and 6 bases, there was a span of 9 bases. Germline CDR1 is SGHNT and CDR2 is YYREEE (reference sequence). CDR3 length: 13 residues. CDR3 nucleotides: TGTGCCAGCAGCTTAGCCCTAGCCAATGAGCAGTTCTTC. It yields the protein CASSLALANEQFF.

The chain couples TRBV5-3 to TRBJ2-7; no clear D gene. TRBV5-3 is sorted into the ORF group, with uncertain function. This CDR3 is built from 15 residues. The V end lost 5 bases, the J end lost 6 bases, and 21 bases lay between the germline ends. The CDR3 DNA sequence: TGTGCCAGAAGGGAAGGAAGAAACTGGAGCCGCGAGCAGTACTTC. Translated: CARREGRNWSREQYF.

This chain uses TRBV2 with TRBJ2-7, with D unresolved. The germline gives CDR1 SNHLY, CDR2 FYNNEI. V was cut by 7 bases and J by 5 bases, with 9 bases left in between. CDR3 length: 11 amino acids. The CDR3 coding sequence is TGTGCCAGCATGAGGTACCACGAGCAGTACTTC. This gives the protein CASMRYHEQYF.

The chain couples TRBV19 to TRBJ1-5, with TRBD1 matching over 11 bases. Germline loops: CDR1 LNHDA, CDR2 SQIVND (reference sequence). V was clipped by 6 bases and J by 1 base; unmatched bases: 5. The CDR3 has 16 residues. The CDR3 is CASRKGDRGSNQPQHF. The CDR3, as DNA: TGTGCCAGTAGAAAGGGGGACAGGGGGAGCAATCAGCCCCAGCATTTT.

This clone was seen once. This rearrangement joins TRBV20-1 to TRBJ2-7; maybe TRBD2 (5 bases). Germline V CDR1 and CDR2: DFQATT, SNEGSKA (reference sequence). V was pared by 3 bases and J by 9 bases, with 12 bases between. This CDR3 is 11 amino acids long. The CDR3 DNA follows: TGCAGTGCTAGTCCTCGGGATCGGCAGTACTTC. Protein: CSASPRDRQYF.

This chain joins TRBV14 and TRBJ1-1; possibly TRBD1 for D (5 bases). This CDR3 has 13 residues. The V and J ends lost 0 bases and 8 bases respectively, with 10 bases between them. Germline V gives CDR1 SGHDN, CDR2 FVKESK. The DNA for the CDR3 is TGTGCCAGCAGCCAAGATCTTGGGGGGGAAGCTTTCTTT. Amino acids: CASSQDLGGEAFF.